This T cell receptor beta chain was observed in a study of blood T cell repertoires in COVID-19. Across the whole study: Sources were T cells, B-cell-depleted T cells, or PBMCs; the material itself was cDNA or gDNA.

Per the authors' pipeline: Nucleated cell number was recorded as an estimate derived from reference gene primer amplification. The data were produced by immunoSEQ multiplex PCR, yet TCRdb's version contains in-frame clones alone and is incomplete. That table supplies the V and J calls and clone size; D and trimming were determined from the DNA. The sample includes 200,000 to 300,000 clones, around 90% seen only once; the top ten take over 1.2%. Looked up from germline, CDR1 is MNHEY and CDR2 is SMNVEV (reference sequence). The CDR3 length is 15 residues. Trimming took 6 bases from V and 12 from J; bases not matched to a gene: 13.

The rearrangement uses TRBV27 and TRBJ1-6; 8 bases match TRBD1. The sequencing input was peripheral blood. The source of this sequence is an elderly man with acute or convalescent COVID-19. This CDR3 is CASRTGTGRSGPLHF. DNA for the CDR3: TGTGCCAGCAGGACCGGGACAGGCCGTTCTGGACCCCTCCACTTT.